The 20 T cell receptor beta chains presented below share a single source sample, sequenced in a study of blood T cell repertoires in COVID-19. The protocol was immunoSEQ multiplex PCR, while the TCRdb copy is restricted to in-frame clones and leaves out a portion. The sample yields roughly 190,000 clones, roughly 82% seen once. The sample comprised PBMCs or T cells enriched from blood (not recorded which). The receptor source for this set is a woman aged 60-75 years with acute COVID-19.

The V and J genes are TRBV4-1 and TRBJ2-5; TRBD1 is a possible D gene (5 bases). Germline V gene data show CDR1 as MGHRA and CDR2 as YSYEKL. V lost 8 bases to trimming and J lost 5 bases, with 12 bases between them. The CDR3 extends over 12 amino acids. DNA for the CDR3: TGCGCCAGCGGGGCCATTGGGGAGACCCAGTACTTC. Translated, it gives CASGAIGETQYF.

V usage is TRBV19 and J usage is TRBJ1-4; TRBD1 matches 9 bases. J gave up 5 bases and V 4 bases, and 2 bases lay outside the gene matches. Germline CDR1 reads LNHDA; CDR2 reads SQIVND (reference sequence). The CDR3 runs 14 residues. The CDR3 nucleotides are TGTGCCAGTAGTACAGGACAGGGGAATGAAAAACTGTTTTTT. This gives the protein CASSTGQGNEKLFF.

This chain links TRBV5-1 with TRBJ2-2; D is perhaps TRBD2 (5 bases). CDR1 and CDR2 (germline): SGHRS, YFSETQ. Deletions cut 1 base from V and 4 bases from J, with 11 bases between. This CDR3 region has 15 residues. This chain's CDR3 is CASSLSSRVTGELFF. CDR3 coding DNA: TGCGCCAGCAGCTTGTCCTCGCGGGTCACCGGGGAGCTGTTTTTT. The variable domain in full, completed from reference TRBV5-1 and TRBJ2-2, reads KAGVTQTPRYLIKTRGQQVTLSCSPISGHRSVSWYQQTPGQGLQFLFEYFSETQRNKGNFPGRFSGRQFSNSRSEMNVSTLELGDSALYLCASSLSSRVTGELFFGEGSRLTVL.

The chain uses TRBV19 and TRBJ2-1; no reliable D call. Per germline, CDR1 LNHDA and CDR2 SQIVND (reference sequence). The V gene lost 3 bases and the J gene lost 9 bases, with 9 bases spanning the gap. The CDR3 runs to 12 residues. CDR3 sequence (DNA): TGTGCCAGTAGTATGTCCGGCGGTGAGCAGTTCTTC. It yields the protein CASSMSGGEQFF.

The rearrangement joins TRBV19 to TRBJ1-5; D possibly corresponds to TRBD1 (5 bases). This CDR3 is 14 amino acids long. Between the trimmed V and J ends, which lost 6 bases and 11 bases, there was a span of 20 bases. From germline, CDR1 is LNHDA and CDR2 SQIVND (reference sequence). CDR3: CASRTTETHSAQHF. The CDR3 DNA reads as TGTGCCAGTAGGACGACAGAAACACATTCGGCCCAGCATTTT. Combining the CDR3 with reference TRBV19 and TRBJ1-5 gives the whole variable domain DGGITQSPKYLFRKEGQNVTLSCEQNLNHDAMYWYRQDPGQGLRLIYYSQIVNDFQKGDIAEGYSVSREKKESFPLTVTSAQKNPTAFYLCASRTTETHSAQHFGDGTRLSIL.

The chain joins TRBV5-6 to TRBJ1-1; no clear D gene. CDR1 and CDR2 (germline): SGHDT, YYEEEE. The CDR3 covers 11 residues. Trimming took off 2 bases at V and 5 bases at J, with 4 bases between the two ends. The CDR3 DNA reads TGTGCCAGCAGCTTTTCTACTGAAGCTTTCTTT. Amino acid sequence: CASSFSTEAFF.

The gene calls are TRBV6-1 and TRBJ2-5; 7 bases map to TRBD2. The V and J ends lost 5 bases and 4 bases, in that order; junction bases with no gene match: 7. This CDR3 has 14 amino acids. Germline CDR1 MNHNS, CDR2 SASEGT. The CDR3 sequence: CASSSPAGTETQYF. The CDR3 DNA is TGTGCCAGCAGTTCCCCAGCGGGGACAGAGACCCAGTACTTC.

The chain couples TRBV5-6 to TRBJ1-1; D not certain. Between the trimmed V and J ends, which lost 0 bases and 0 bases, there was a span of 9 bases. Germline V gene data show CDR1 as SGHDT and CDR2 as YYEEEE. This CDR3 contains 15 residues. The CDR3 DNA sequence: TGTGCCAGCAGCTTGGCCCCCAGGTTGAACACTGAAGCTTTCTTT. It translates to CASSLAPRLNTEAFF.

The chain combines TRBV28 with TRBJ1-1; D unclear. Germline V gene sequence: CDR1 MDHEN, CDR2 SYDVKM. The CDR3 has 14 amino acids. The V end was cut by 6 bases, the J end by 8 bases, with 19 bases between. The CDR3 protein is CASSYIYERVEAFF. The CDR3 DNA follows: TGTGCCAGCAGCTACATTTACGAACGGGTCGAAGCTTTCTTT.

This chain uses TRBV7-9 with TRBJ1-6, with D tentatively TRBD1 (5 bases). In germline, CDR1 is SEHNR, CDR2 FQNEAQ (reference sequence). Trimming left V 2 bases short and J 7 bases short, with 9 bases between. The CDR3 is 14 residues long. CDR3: CASSLRQINSPLHF. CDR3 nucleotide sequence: TGTGCCAGCAGCTTACGACAGATAAATTCACCCCTCCACTTT.

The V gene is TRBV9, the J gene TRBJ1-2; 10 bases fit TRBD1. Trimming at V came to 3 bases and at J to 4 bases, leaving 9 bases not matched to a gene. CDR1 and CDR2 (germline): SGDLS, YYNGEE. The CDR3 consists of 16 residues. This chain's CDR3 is CASSGRQGAPLYGYTF. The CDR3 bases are TGTGCCAGCAGCGGAAGACAGGGGGCCCCTCTCTATGGCTACACCTTC.

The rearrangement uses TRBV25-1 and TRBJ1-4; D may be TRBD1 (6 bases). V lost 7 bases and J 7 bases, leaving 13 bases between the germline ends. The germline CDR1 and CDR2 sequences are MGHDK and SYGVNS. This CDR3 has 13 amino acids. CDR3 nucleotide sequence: TGTGCCAGCATGAGGGGGGGAGGTGAAAAACTGTTTTTT. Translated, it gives CASMRGGGEKLFF. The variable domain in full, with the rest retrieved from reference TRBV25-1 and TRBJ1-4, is EADIYQTPRYLVIGTGKKITLECSQTMGHDKMYWYQQDPGMELHLIHYSYGVNSTEKGDLSSESTVSRIRTEHFPLTLESARPSHTSQYLCASMRGGGEKLFFGSGTQLSVL.

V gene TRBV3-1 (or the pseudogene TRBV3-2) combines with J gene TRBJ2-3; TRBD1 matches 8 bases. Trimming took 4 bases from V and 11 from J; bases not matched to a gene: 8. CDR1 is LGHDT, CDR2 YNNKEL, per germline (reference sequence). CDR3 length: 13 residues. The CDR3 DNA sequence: TGTGCCAGCAGCCTGACAGGGGAACGGGGGCAGTATTTT. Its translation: CASSLTGERGQYF.

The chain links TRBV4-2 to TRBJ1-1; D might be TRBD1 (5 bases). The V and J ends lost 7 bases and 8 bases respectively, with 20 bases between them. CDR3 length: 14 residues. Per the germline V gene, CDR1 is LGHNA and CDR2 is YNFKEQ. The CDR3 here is CASNPLGAQTEAFF. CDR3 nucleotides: TGTGCCAGCAACCCGCTAGGGGCCCAGACCGAAGCTTTCTTT.

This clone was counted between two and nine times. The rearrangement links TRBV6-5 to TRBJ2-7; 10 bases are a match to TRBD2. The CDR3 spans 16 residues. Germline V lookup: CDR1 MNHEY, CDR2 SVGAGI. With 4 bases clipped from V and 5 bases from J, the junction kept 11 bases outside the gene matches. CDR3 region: CASSSPTSGLSDEQYF. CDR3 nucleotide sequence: TGTGCCAGCAGTTCACCGACTAGCGGGTTGTCCGACGAGCAGTACTTC.

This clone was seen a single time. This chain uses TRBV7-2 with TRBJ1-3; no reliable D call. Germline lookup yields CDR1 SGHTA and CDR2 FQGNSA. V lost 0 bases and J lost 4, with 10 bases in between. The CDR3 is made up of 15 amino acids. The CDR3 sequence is CASSLAAGLGNTIYF. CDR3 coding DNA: TGTGCCAGCAGCTTAGCGGCAGGTCTCGGAAACACCATATATTTT.

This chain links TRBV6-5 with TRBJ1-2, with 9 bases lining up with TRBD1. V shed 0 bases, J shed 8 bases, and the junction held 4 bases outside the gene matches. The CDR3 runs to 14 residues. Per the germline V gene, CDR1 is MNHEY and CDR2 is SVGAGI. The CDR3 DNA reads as TGTGCCAGCAGTTACTCCGGGACAGGGTCCGGCTACACCTTC. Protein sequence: CASSYSGTGSGYTF.

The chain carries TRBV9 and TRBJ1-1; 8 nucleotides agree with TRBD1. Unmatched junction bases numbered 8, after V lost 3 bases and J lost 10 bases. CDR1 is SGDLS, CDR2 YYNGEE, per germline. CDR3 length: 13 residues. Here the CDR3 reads CASSGTGKTRAFF. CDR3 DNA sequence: TGTGCCAGCAGCGGGACAGGGAAAACACGAGCTTTCTTT. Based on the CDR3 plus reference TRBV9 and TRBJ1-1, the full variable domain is DSGVTQTPKHLITATGQRVTLRCSPRSGDLSVYWYQQSLDQGLQFLIQYYNGEERAKGNILERFSAQQFPDLHSELNLSSLELGDSALYFCASSGTGKTRAFFGQGTRLTVV.

CDR3 nucleotides: TGTGCCAGCAGGCAGGGGTATCTAGCCAAAAACATTCAGTACTTC. Protein product: CASRQGYLAKNIQYF. The genes are TRBV6-5 and TRBJ2-4; a possible D gene is TRBD1 (6 bases). V was trimmed by 6 bases and J by 0 bases, leaving 12 bases between them. The CDR3 contains 15 residues. Germline CDR1 is MNHEY and CDR2 is SVGAGI.

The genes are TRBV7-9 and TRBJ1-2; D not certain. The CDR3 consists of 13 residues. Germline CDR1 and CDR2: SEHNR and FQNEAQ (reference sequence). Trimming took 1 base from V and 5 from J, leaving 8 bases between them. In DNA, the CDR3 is TGTGCCAGCAGCTTAGGCACAGATTATGGCTACACCTTC. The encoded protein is CASSLGTDYGYTF.